These 7 T cell receptor beta chains were all obtained from the same sample, sequenced in a study of PD-1 blockade in mismatch repair-deficient tumors. Assay used: immunoSEQ multiplex PCR; TCRdb lists only in-frame clones, some missing. Of around 37,000 clones listed, roughly 84% are singletons. Sequenced here: PBMCs, sampled 38 weeks after starting pembrolizumab. These TCRs come from an adult with mismatch repair-deficient cancer.

V gene TRBV10-1 combines with J gene TRBJ1-5; no definite D call. This CDR3 has 14 residues. Trimming cost V 3 bases and J 0 bases, with 6 bases left between them. Per germline, CDR1 WNHNN and CDR2 SYGVQD (reference sequence). DNA of the CDR3: TGCGCCAGCAGTGAATCAGGTAGCAATCAGCCCCAGCATTTT. As protein: CASSESGSNQPQHF.

This chain joins TRBV5-4 and TRBJ2-7; a weak D match, TRBD2 (5 bases). V lost 2 bases and J lost 3, with 6 bases in between. CDR3 length equals 12 residues. Germline V gene lookup returns CDR1 SGHNT and CDR2 YYREEE (reference sequence). The CDR3 sequence: CASSFRDYEQYF. The CDR3 nucleotides are TGTGCCAGCAGCTTTCGGGACTACGAGCAGTACTTC.

V usage is TRBV5-1 and J usage is TRBJ2-1; TRBD2 aligns across 8 bases. CDR1 and CDR2 from the germline V gene are SGHRS and YFSETQ. The CDR3 extends over 19 amino acids. Germline trimming cut 0 bases from V and 3 bases from J; bases unmatched to any gene: 14. In DNA, the CDR3 is TGCGCCAGCAGCTTGGGGGAGAAACGAGCCGGGACTAGCTACAATGAGCAGTTCTTC. This gives the protein CASSLGEKRAGTSYNEQFF.

V is TRBV18 and J is TRBJ2-1; 8 bases agree with TRBD2. The V gene end was trimmed by 0 bases and the J gene end by 4 bases; junction bases not matched to a gene: 5. The CDR3 is 16 amino acids. Per the germline V gene, CDR1 is KGHSH and CDR2 is LQKENI. The CDR3 region has the DNA TGTGCCAGCTCACCACCGGGCGGGGGGACTTACAATGAGCAGTTCTTC. Amino acid sequence: CASSPPGGGTYNEQFF.

The chain couples TRBV7-6 to TRBJ1-1; weak D call: TRBD1 (5 bases). This CDR3 is 16 amino acids long. Looked up from germline, CDR1 is SGHVS and CDR2 is FNYEAQ. The V gene lost 2 bases and the J gene lost 1 base, with 14 bases spanning the gap. CDR3 in amino acids: CASSLSGWGGNTEAFF. The DNA of the CDR3 is TGTGCCAGCAGCTTATCTGGGTGGGGGGGGAACACTGAAGCTTTCTTT.

V and J are TRBV12-2 and TRBJ1-6; TRBD1, the table's D call, was not compared with the DNA. TRBV12-2 is a listed pseudogene. CDR3 length equals 15 residues. The CDR3 spells CASRFGHRGPVPLHF. For the CDR3, the DNA is TGTGCAAGTCGCTTTGGGCACAGGGGCCCTGTACCCCTCCACTTT.

Concerning this clone: The junction does not match germline at one end; this may be a read error. This rearrangement joins TRBV5-1 to TRBJ2-7, with 9 bases lining up with TRBD1. Germline V gives CDR1 SGHRS, CDR2 YFSETQ. The CDR3 sequence is 14 residues long. This CDR3 is CASSVRDRVYGQYF. The CDR3 DNA reads TGCGCCAGCAGCGTCCGGGACAGGGTCTACGGGCAGTACTTC. Complete variable domain (other parts from reference TRBV5-1 and TRBJ2-7): KAGVTQTPRYLIKTRGQQVTLSCSPISGHRSVSWYQQTPGQGLQFLFEYFSETQRNKGNFPGRFSGRQFSNSRSEMNVSTLELGDSALYLCASSVRDRVYGQYFGPGTRLTVT.